This T cell receptor (beta chain) was obtained from a study of shared clonotypes between healthy human individuals. Positively selected for CCR7, the CD45RO-negative cells used as naive CD8 cells excluded terminally differentiated effector memory CD45RA+ cells. Germline-derived CDR1 and CDR2 are SEHNR and FQNEAQ (reference sequence). CDR3 length: 16 residues. The V end was cut by 0 bases, the J end by 6 bases, with 15 bases between. TCRdb keeps only in-frame clones here, not all; method: immunoSEQ multiplex PCR. Among some 2 million clones listed, approximately 94% were seen once. V is TRBV7-9 and J is TRBJ2-1; TRBD1 might be the D (6 bases). The material sequenced was naive CD8+ T cells sorted from blood. This sequence was found in a man between 18 and 35 years old in good health. The CDR3 nucleotides read TGTGCCAGCAGCTTAGCCCTGGGGGCAGGACGCAATGAGCAGTTCTTC. Amino acid sequence: CASSLALGAGRNEQFF.